This T cell receptor beta chain was identified in a study of beta chain features in type 1 diabetes. Findings and caveats of the study: When cDNA is sequenced, cells with high TCR expression could be over-represented.

Via CD45RO/CCR7/CD25/CD127/CD95/CD27, cells of the CD4+ naive, central memory, regulatory and stem cell-like memory subsets were sorted. In its sample, this clone was seen a few times. As yet, its antigen is unknown. Other DNA sequences of this sample code for an identical CDR3. Since all of the isolated RNA was reverse transcribed, expressed TCRB transcripts were what got sequenced. Data came from immunoSEQ multiplex PCR; TCRdb stores just in-frame clones and leaves some out. Of 200,000 to 300,000 clones listed, 68% are singletons. Trimming took off 0 bases at V and 7 bases at J, with 7 bases between the two ends. This CDR3 has 13 residues. Germline V CDR1 and CDR2: LGHNA, YSLEER.

The specimen sequenced was naive CD4+ T cells from blood. The rearrangement links TRBV4-3 to TRBJ2-1; TRBD2 might be the D (5 bases). This clonotype was obtained from a man younger than 40 in good health. This chain's CDR3 is CASSQERGNEQFF. CDR3 nucleotides: TGCGCCAGCAGCCAAGAACGGGGTAATGAGCAGTTCTTC.